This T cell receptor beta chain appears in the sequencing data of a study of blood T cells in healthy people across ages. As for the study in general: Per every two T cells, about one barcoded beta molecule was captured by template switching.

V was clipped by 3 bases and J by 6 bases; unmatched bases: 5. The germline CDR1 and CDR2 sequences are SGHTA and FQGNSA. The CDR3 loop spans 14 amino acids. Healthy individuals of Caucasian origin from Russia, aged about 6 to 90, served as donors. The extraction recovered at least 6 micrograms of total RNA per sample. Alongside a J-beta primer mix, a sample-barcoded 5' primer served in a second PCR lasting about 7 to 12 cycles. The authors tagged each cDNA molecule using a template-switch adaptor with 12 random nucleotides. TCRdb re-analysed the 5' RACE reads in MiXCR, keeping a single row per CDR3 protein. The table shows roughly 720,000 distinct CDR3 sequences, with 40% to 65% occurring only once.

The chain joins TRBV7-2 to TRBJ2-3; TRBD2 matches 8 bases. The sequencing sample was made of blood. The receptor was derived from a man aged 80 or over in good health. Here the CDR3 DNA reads TGTGCCAGCAGCTTGCGGACTAGCTTCGATACGCAGTATTTT. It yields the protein CASSLRTSFDTQYF.